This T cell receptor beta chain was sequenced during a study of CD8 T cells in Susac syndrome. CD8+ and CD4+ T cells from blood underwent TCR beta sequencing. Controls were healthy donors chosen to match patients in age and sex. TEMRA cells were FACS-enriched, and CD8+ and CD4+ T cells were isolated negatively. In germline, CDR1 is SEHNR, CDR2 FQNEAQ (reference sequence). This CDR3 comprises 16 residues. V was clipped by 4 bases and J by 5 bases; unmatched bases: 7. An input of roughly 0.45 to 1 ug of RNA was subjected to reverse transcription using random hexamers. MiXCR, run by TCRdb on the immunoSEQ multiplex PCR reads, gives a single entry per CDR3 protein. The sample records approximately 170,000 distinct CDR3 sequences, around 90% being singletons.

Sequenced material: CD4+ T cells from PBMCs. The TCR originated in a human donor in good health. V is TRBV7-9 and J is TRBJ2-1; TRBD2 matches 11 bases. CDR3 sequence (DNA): TGTGCCAGCAGCTCTCTTCAGACTAGCGGGAACAATGAGCAGTTCTTC. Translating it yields CASSSLQTSGNNEQFF.